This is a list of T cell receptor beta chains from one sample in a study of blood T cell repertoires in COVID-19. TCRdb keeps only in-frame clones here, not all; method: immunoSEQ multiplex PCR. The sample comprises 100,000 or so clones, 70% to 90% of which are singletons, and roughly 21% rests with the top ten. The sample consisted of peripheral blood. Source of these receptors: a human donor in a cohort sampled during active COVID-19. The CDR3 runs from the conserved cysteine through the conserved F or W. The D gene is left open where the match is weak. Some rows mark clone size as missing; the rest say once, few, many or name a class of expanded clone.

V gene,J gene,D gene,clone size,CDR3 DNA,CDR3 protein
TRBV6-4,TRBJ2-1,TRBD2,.,TGTGCCAGCAGTGAAGAGGCGGGAGGTTACAATGAGCAGTTCTTC,CASSEEAGGYNEQFF
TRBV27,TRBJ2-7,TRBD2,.,TGTGCCAGCAGTTTAGGGGGGCTAGCGGGAGTCGAGCAGTACTTC,CASSLGGLAGVEQYF
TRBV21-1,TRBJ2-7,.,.,TGTGCCAGCAGCGGGACTAGCGGCCCGGTAAGGGAGCAGTACTTC,CASSGTSGPVREQYF
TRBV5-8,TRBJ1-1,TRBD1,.,TGTGCCAGCAGCTTACGCGCTGGACAGGGCAACACTGAAGCTTTCTTT,CASSLRAGQGNTEAFF
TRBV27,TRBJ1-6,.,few,TGTGCCAGCAGTCCCTCTATTAATTCACCCCTCCACTTT,CASSPSINSPLHF
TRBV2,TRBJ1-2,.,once,TGTGCCAGCAGTGTACAGGCTAACTATGGCTACACCTTC,CASSVQANYGYTF
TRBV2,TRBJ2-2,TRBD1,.,TGTGCCAGCAGTGAAGCGGACAGGCGGACCGGGGAGCTGTTTTTT,CASSEADRRTGELFF
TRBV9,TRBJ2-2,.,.,TGTGCCAGCAGGAGGGATAGCGGCACCGGGGAGCTGTTTTTT,CASRRDSGTGELFF
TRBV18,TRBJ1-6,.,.,TGTGCCAGCTCCCCGACAGGAACGGACTCACCCCTCCACTTT,CASSPTGTDSPLHF
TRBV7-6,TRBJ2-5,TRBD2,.,TGTGCCATTAGCGGGTCATACGAGACCCAGTACTTC,CAISGSYETQYF
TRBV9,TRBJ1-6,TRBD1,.,TGTGCCAGCAGCGTGGCTGGACAGGGGAAATCACCCCTCCACTTT,CASSVAGQGKSPLHF
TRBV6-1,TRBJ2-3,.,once,TGTGCCAGCAGTGAAGGTCCCCAAGCGACTACCACAGATACGCAGTATTTT,CASSEGPQATTTDTQYF
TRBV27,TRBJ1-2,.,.,TGTGCCAGCAGTTTGGGAGCAGGACCCTATCGTGGCTACACCTTC,CASSLGAGPYRGYTF
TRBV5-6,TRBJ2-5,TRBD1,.,TGTGCCAGCAGCTTCCGGACAGGGACAGAGACCCAGTACTTC,CASSFRTGTETQYF
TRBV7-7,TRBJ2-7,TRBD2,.,TGTGCTAGCAGCCCAGGGGTAGCGGGAGGTAGGCAGTACTTC,CASSPGVAGGRQYF
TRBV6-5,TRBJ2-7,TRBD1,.,TGTGCCAGCAGTTACTTACACAGGGGCCCCTACGAGCAGTACTTC,CASSYLHRGPYEQYF
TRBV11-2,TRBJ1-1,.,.,TGTGCCAGCAGCTTAGATAGATACCCGACTGAAGCTTTCTTT,CASSLDRYPTEAFF
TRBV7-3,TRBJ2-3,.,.,TGTGCCAGCAGCTTAACTCTGAGCGGGAGCACAGATACGCAGTATTTT,CASSLTLSGSTDTQYF
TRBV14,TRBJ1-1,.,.,TGTGCCAGCAGCCAAGCTGTGGGGCGCGGGAACACTGAAGCTTTCTTT,CASSQAVGRGNTEAFF
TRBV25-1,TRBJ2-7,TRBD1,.,TGTGCCAGCAGTGACTACAGGGGAACCTACGAGCAGTACTTC,CASSDYRGTYEQYF
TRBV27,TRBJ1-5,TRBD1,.,TGTGCCAGCAGTCACACAGGGGGCAATCAGCCCCAGCATTTT,CASSHTGGNQPQHF
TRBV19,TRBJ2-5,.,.,TGTGCCAGTACCCCACGGGGGTTGGAGACCCAGTACTTC,CASTPRGLETQYF
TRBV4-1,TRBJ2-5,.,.,TGCGCCAGCAGCCGAGGGCGGGGAAATAACTGGGAGACCCAGTACTTC,CASSRGRGNNWETQYF
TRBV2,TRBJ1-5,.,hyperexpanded,TGTGCCAGCAGTGAAGATCGGCAGCCCCAGCATTTT,CASSEDRQPQHF
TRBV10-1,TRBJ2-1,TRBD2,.,TGCGCCAGCAGCTTAAATGTACTAGCGGGAGGTTACAATGAGCAGTTCTTC,CASSLNVLAGGYNEQFF
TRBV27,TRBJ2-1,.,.,TGTGCCAGCAGTTTTATGTCCCACGGAGCCTACGACAATGAGCAGTTCTTC,CASSFMSHGAYDNEQFF
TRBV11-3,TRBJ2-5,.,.,TGTGCCAGCAGCTTGGACTATTTCGAGACCCAGTACTTC,CASSLDYFETQYF
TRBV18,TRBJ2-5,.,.,TGTGCCAGCTCACCAACAGAAGAGACCCAGTACTTC,CASSPTEETQYF
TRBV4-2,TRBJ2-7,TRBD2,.,TGTGCCAGCAGCCAACATAGCGGGGCCGGCTACGAGCAGTACTTC,CASSQHSGAGYEQYF
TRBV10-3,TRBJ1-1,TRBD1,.,TGTGCCATCAGTGACTCGACAGACAGGGCTGGCACTGAAGCTTTCTTT,CAISDSTDRAGTEAFF
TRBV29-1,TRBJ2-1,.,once,TGCAGCGTTGCCCCCCGGGAAAATGAGCAGTTCTTC,CSVAPRENEQFF
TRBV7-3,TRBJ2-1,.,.,TGTGCCAGCAGCTTAGATTTTAACAGCCACAATGAGCAGTTCTTC,CASSLDFNSHNEQFF